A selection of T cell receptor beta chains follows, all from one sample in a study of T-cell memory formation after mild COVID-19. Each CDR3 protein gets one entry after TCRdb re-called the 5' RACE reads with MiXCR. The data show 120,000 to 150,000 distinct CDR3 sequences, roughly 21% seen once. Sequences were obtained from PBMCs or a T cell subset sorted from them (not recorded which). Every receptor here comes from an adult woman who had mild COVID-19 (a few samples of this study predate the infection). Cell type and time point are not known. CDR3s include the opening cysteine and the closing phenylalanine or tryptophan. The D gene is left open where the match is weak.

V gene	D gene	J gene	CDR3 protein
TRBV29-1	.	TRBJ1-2	CSVDLGRRNYGYTF
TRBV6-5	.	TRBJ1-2	CASRQNYGYTF
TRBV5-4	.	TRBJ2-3	CASSPSGREADTQYF
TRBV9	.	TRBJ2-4	CASSRTLAKNIQYF
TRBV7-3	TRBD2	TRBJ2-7	CASSRGGGFTYEQYF
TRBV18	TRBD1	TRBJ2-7	CASSPKTGMYEQYF
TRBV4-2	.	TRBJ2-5	CASSPDANQETQYF
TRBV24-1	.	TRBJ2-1	CATSLRREQFF
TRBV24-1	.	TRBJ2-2	CATSEALGRAGELFF
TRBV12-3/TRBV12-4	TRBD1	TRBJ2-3	CASSEMRGRRVDTQYF
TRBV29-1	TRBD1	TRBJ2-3	CSALRGLASSTDTQYF
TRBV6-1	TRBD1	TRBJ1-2	CASSADRGNYGYTF
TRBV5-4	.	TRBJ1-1	CASSLRTQSMNTEAFF
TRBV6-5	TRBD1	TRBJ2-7	CASSRQGQGNVGQYF
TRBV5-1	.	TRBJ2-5	CASRPGLQETQYF
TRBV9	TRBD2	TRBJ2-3	CASSGGTGLAGSRDTQYF
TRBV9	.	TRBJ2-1	CASSVIEGRVYEQFF
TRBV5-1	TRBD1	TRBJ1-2	CASSLAGTGYYGYTF
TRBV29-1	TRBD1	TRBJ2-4	CSVIPGTGGYIQYF
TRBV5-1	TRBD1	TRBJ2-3	CASSRTGDPDTQYF
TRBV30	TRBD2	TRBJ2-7	CAWSTPGLAPSSYEQYF
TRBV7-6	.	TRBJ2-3	CASSDTGTDTQYF
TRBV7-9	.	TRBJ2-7	CASSPTPGQTREQYF
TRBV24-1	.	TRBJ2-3	CATKAGGMDTQYF
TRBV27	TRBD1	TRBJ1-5	CASSFRGIHQPQHF
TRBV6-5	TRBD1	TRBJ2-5	CASSYRDRGYETQYF
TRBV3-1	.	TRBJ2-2	CASSHNFANTGELFF
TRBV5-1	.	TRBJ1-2	CASSFRRPLSYGYTF
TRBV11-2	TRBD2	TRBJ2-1	CASSFQSGRSHNEQFF
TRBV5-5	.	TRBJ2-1	CASSFPGNNEQFF
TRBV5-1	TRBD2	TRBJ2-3	CASSVVAGKSSDTQYF
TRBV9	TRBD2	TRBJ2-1	CASSRSGISYNEQFF
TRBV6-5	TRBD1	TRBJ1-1	CASSYSGTVSTEAFF
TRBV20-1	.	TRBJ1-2	CSATNPGANYGYTF
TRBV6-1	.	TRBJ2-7	CASSGTYEQYF
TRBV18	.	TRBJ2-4	CASSPFRNRDGNIQYF
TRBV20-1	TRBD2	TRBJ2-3	CSARDLLRREVTDTQYF
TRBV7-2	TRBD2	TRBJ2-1	CASSASGRYEQFF
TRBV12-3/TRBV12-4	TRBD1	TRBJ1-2	CASSKGQGYYGYTF